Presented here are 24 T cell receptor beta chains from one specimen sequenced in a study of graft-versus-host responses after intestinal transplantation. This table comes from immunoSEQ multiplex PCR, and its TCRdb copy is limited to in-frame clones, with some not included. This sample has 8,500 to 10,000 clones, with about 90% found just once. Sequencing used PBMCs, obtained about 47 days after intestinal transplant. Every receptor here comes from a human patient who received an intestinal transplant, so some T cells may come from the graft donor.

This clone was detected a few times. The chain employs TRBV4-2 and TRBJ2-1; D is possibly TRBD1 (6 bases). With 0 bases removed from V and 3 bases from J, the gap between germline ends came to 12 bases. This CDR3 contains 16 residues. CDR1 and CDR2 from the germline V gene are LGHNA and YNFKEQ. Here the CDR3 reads CASSQDGRGIYNEQFF. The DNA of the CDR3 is TGTGCCAGCAGCCAAGATGGCAGGGGAATCTACAATGAGCAGTTCTTC.

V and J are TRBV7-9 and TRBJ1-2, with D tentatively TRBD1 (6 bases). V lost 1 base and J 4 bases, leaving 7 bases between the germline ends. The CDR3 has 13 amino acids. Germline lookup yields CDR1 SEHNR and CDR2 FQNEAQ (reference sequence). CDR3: CASSLGTAYGYTF. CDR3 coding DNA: TGTGCCAGCAGCTTAGGGACAGCCTATGGCTACACCTTC.

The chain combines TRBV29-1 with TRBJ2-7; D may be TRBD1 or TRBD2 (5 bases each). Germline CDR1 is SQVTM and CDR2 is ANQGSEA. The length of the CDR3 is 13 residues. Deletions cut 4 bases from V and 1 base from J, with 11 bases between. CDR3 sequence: CSVVRGASYEQYF. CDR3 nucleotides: TGCAGCGTTGTTCGAGGGGCATCCTACGAGCAGTACTTC.

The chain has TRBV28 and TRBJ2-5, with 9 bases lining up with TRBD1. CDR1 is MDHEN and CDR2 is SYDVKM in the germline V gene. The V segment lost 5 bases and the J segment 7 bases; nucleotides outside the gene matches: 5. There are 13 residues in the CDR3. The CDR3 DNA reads TGTGCCAGCAGTCACAGACAGGGGGGGACCCAGTACTTC. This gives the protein CASSHRQGGTQYF.

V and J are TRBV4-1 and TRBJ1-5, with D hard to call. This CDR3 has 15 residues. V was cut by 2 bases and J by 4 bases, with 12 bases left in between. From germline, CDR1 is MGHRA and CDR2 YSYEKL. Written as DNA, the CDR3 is TGCGCCAGCAGCCAAAACCCCCTGGGAAATCAGCCCCAGCATTTT. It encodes CASSQNPLGNQPQHF.

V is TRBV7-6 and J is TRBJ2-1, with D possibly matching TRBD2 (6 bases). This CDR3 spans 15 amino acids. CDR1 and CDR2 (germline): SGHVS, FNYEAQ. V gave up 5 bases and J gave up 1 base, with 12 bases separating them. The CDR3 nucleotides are TGTGCCAGCAGCGAGACTAGGCTTTCCTACAATGAGCAGTTCTTC. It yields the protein CASSETRLSYNEQFF.

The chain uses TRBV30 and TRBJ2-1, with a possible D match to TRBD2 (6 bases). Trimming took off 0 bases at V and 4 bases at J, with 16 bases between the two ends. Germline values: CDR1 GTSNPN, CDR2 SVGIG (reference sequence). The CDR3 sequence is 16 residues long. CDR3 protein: CAWSVRGSSPYNEQFF. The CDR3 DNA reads TGTGCCTGGAGTGTACGGGGGAGCTCCCCTTACAATGAGCAGTTCTTC.

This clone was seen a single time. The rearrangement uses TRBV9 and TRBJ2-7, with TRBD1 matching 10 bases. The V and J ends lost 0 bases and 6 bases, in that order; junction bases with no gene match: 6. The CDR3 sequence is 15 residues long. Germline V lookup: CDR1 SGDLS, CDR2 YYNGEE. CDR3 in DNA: TGTGCCAGCAGCGTAGAGGGGACAGGGGTGGTCGAGCAGTACTTC. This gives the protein CASSVEGTGVVEQYF.

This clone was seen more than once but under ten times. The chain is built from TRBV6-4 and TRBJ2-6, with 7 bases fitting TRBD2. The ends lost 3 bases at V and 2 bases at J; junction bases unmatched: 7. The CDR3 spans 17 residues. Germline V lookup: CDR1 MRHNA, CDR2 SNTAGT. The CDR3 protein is CASSETAGVTGANVLTF. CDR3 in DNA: TGTGCCAGCAGTGAAACCGCGGGAGTCACTGGGGCCAACGTCCTGACTTTC.

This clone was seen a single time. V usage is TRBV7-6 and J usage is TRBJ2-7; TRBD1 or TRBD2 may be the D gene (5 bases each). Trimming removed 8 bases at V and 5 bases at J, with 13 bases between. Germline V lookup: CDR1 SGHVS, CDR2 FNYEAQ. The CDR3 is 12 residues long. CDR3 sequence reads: CASSREKDEQYF. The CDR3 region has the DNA TGTGCCAGCTCCAGGGAGAAGGACGAGCAGTACTTC. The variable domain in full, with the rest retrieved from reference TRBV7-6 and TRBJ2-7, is GAGVSQSPRYKVTKRGQDVALRCDPISGHVSLYWYRQALGQGPEFLTYFNYEAQQDKSGLPNDRFSAERPEGSISTLTIQRTEQRDSAMYRCASSREKDEQYFGPGTRLTVT.

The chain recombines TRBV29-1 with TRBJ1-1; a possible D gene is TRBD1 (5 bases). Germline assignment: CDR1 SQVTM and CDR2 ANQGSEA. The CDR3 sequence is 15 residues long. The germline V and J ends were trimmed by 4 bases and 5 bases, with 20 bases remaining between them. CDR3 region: CSVAGGTPRWTEAFF. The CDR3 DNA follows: TGCAGCGTTGCGGGGGGGACTCCTAGGTGGACTGAAGCTTTCTTT.

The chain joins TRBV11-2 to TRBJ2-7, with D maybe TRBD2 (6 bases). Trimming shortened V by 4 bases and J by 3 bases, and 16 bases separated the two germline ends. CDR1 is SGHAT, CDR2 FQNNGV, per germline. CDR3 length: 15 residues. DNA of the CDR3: TGTGCCAGCAGCTCAGTGGGGGGTCCGATCTACGAGCAGTACTTC. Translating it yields CASSSVGGPIYEQYF.

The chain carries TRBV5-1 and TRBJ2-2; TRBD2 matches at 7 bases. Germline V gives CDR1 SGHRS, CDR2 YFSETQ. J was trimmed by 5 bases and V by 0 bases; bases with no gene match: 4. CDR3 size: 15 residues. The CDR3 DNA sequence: TGCGCCAGCAGCTTGGAGGAGGGAGGGACCGGGGAGCTGTTTTTT. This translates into CASSLEEGGTGELFF. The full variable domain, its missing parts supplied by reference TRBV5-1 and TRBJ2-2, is KAGVTQTPRYLIKTRGQQVTLSCSPISGHRSVSWYQQTPGQGLQFLFEYFSETQRNKGNFPGRFSGRQFSNSRSEMNVSTLELGDSALYLCASSLEEGGTGELFFGEGSRLTVL.

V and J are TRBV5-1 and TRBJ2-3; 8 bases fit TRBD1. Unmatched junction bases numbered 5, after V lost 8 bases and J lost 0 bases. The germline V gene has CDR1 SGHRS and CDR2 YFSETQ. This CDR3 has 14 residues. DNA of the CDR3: TGCGCCAGTTCACAGGGGGTTAGCACAGATACGCAGTATTTT. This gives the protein CASSQGVSTDTQYF.

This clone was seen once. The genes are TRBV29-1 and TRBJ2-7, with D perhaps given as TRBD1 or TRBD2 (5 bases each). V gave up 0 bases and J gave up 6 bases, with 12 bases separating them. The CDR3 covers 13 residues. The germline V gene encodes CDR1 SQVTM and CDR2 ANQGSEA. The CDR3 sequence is CSVEDGTVIEQYF. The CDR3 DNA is TGCAGCGTTGAAGACGGGACGGTTATCGAGCAGTACTTC.

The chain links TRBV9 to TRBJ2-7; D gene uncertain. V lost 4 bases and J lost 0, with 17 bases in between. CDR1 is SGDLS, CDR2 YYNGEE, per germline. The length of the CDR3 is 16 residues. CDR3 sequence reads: CASSPQVAEPSYEQYF. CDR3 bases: TGTGCCAGCAGCCCCCAAGTGGCTGAGCCCTCCTACGAGCAGTACTTC.

The CDR3: CASSRSTIAGGVDEQFF. CDR3 in DNA: TGCGCCAGCAGCCGATCGACCATAGCGGGAGGAGTGGATGAGCAGTTCTTC. The gene calls are TRBV5-1 and TRBJ2-1; 10 bases map to TRBD2. The CDR3 spans 17 residues. CDR1 and CDR2 (germline): SGHRS, YFSETQ. Trimming removed 4 bases from V and 8 bases from J; junction bases left unmatched: 15.

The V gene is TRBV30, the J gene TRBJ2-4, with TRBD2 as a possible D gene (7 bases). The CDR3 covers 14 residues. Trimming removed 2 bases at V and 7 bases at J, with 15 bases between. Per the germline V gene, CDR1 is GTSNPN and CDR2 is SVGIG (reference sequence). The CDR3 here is CAWSHGGAGNIQYF. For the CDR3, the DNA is TGTGCCTGGAGTCATGGGGGGGCTGGGAACATTCAGTACTTC.

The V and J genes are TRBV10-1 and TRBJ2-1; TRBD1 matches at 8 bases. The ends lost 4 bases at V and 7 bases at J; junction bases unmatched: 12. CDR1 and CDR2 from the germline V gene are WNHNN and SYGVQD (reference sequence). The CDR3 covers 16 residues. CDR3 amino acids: CASSGVRTGIMNEQFF. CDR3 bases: TGCGCCAGCAGTGGAGTACGGACAGGGATTATGAATGAGCAGTTCTTC.

This CDR3 is CASSPDRGTSYEQYF. For the CDR3, the DNA is TGTGCCAGCAGTCCCGACAGGGGGACTTCCTACGAGCAGTACTTC. The chain employs TRBV27 and TRBJ2-7; 9 nucleotides match TRBD1. There are 15 residues in the CDR3. Germline V CDR1 and CDR2: MNHEY, SMNVEV (reference sequence). V shed 5 bases, J shed 1 base, and the junction held 6 bases outside the gene matches.

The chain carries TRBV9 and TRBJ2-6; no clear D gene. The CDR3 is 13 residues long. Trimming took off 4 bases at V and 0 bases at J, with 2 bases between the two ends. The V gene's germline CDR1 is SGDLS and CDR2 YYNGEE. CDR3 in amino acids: CASSNSGANVLTF. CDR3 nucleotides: TGTGCCAGCAGCAACTCTGGGGCCAACGTCCTGACTTTC.

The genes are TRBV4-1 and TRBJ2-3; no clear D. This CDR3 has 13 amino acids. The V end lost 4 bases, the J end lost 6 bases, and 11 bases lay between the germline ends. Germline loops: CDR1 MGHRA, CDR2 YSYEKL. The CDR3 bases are TGCGCCAGCAGCCTCTACACGAAGGATACGCAGTATTTT. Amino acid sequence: CASSLYTKDTQYF.

The DNA of the CDR3 is TGTGCCTGGAGCCATACTGGGGTAGGGGGCGGCTGGGGAACTGAAGCTTTCTTT. Its translation is CAWSHTGVGGGWGTEAFF. This rearrangement joins TRBV30 to TRBJ1-1; TRBD1 agrees at 7 bases. Germline trimming cut 3 bases from V and 5 bases from J; bases unmatched to any gene: 21. CDR3 length: 18 residues. Germline CDR1 GTSNPN, CDR2 SVGIG (reference sequence).

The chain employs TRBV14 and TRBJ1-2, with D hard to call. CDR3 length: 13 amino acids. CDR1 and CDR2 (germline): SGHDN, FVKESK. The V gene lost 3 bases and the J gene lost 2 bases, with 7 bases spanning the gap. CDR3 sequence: CASSHYWNYGYTF. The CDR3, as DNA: TGTGCCAGCAGCCACTACTGGAACTATGGCTACACCTTC.